This T cell receptor (beta chain) was captured in a study of blood T cell repertoires in COVID-19. In the study overall: Sites across the United States, Italy and Spain contributed samples from acute and convalescent COVID-19.

The V end was cut by 4 bases, the J end by 0 bases, with 7 bases between. Germline lookup yields CDR1 KGHSH and CDR2 LQKENI. This CDR3 is built from 13 residues. The protocol was immunoSEQ multiplex PCR, while the TCRdb copy is restricted to in-frame clones and leaves out a portion. This sample has over 450,000 clones; about 88% occur once, and the top ten carry around 8%. Seattle participants joined during active infection and were tracked over time. This TCR derives from a woman aged 50 to 60 with COVID-19, enrolled during active disease. Sequencing was carried out using peripheral blood. The chain carries TRBV18 and TRBJ2-7; a weak D match, TRBD2 (6 bases). The CDR3 here is CASSRDFSYEQYF. CDR3 DNA sequence: TGTGCCAGCTCACGGGACTTCTCCTACGAGCAGTACTTC.